This T cell receptor beta chain was identified in a study of T cell repertoires in cytomegalovirus infection. General study points: Summed frequency of shared TCR beta families picked out CMV carriers who also had the relevant HLA. The ex vivo response showed dominance by HLA-C-restricted CMV-specific TCR beta clonotypes.

This clonotype turned up a few times. Its matching antigen is unknown. TCRdb analysed the reads with MiXCR anew, one entry per CDR3 protein. This repertoire shows almost 500,000 distinct CDR3 sequences, around 11% found once; its top ten account for 10% to 13%. V shed 5 bases and J shed 4 bases, with 12 bases lying between them. Germline lookup yields CDR1 DFQATT and CDR2 SNEGSKA (reference sequence). The CDR3 totals 12 residues. The V and J genes are TRBV20-1 and TRBJ2-7; D perhaps matches TRBD2 (7 bases). The origin of this receptor is a human donor in good health (CMV status not recorded). Some clones in this sample may be carry-over from other donors' samples. Sequencing used PBMCs. The CDR3: CSAGGGQYEQYF. The CDR3 nucleotides read TGCAGTGCTGGCGGGGGCCAATACGAGCAGTACTTC.